This T cell receptor (beta chain) came from a study of blood T cell repertoires in COVID-19. Clinical history reported by participants formed the basis on which cohorts were assigned. CDR1 is SGHVS, CDR2 FNYEAQ, per germline. V lost 2 bases, J lost 4 bases, and 17 bases lay in between. The CDR3 has 16 residues. In the authors' workflow: Amplification of reference gene primers provided the estimated nucleated cell counts. Clones were read by immunoSEQ multiplex PCR, and TCRdb kept only the in-frame ones, dropping some. V, J and clone size were drawn from that table, and D and trimming were deduced from the DNA. The sample records 140,000 to 150,000 clones, about nine tenths being singletons.

This chain uses TRBV7-6 with TRBJ1-2, with D perhaps TRBD1 (6 bases). The clonotype was recovered from a woman aged 35 to 49 who had been exposed to COVID-19. The sequencing sample was made of PBMCs or T cells enriched from blood (not recorded which). CDR3 region: CASSLSTGTSAYGYTF. The CDR3 DNA reads TGTGCCAGCAGCTTAAGCACAGGGACCTCGGCCTATGGCTACACCTTC.